This entry lists 20 T cell receptor beta chains sequenced from one sample in a study of blood T cell repertoires in COVID-19. Repertoires were generated with immunoSEQ multiplex PCR, while TCRdb's copy carries only in-frame clones and drops some. Of about 210,000 clones in the sample, around 82% were seen once. Sequencing was done on a sample of peripheral blood. The receptors were sampled from a woman in her 50s with acute or convalescent COVID-19.

The rearrangement joins TRBV3-1 (or the pseudogene TRBV3-2) to TRBJ2-7; 9 bases are shared with TRBD2. V shed 4 bases, J shed 3 bases, and the junction held 10 bases outside the gene matches. Germline V CDR1 and CDR2: LGHDT, YNNKEL (reference sequence). CDR3 size: 16 residues. CDR3 in amino acids: CASSLVTTSGLYEQYF. The CDR3, as DNA: TGTGCCAGCAGCCTCGTCACAACTAGCGGGCTCTACGAGCAGTACTTC.

This rearrangement joins TRBV25-1 to TRBJ2-1; D is ambiguous. The CDR3 sequence is 10 residues long. V was shortened by 3 bases and J by 8 bases, with 2 bases between the two germline ends. CDR1 MGHDK and CDR2 SYGVNS come from the germline V gene. The CDR3 sequence is CASSDYEQFF. DNA of the CDR3: TGTGCCAGCAGTGACTATGAGCAGTTCTTC. Based on the CDR3 plus reference TRBV25-1 and TRBJ2-1, the full variable domain is EADIYQTPRYLVIGTGKKITLECSQTMGHDKMYWYQQDPGMELHLIHYSYGVNSTEKGDLSSESTVSRIRTEHFPLTLESARPSHTSQYLCASSDYEQFFGPGTRLTVL.

This chain links TRBV10-3 with TRBJ1-1; possible D gene TRBD1, 6 bases. The germline CDR1 and CDR2 sequences are ENHRY and SYGVKD. The CDR3 is 13 residues long. V was clipped by 10 bases and J by 2 bases, with 14 bases between them. The CDR3 DNA is TGTGCCACCTCCAACAGGGAAAACACTGAAGCTTTCTTT. This encodes CATSNRENTEAFF.

V gene TRBV5-1 combines with J gene TRBJ1-2; D might be TRBD1 (6 bases). In germline, CDR1 is SGHRS, CDR2 YFSETQ. Deletions cut 6 bases from V and 3 bases from J, with 15 bases between. This CDR3 has 14 amino acids. CDR3 sequence (DNA): TGCGCCAGCACCAAGGGACACGAGGACTATGGCTACACCTTC. This codes for CASTKGHEDYGYTF.

This chain connects TRBV28 to TRBJ1-2; 8 bases align to TRBD1. Germline V gives CDR1 MDHEN, CDR2 SYDVKM. The CDR3 is made up of 16 amino acids. Losses at the gene ends were 1 base for V and 4 bases for J; bases not matched to a gene: 8. The DNA for the CDR3 is TGTGCCAGCAGTTTATACCAGGGGGCAGCGATCTATGGCTACACCTTC. Translating gives CASSLYQGAAIYGYTF.

In the case of this clone: In the same sample, other DNA sequences code for this CDR3. The chain recombines TRBV6-5 with TRBJ1-6; D is unclear. The CDR3 spans 14 residues. The germline CDR1 and CDR2 sequences are MNHEY and SVGAGI. V lost 2 bases and J 7 bases, leaving 9 bases between the germline ends. Here the CDR3 reads CASSYEARNSPLHF. The CDR3 nucleotides are TGTGCCAGCAGTTACGAGGCACGAAATTCACCCCTCCACTTT.

This chain links TRBV4-2 with TRBJ2-1; D unresolved. This CDR3 is 14 amino acids long. V was shortened by 0 bases and J by 8 bases, with 11 bases between the two germline ends. The germline V gene encodes CDR1 LGHNA and CDR2 YNFKEQ. The chain's CDR3 is CASSQDIKAYEQFF. CDR3 DNA sequence: TGTGCCAGCAGCCAAGATATTAAAGCGTATGAGCAGTTCTTC.

The gene calls are TRBV5-1 and TRBJ2-1, with TRBD2 matching 9 bases. Germline CDR1 reads SGHRS; CDR2 reads YFSETQ. V lost 4 bases, J lost 4 bases, and 9 bases stayed unmatched. The CDR3 consists of 16 residues. In DNA, the CDR3 is TGCGCCAGCAGCCTACCCGCGACTAGCGGTTACAATGAGCAGTTCTTC. It encodes CASSLPATSGYNEQFF.

The chain combines TRBV5-1 with TRBJ2-1; tentative D call: TRBD1 (5 bases). Deletions cut 3 bases from V and 9 bases from J, with 10 bases between. Germline V CDR1 and CDR2: SGHRS, YFSETQ. The CDR3 consists of 12 residues. The CDR3 reads CASSYQGGEQFF. CDR3 DNA: TGCGCCAGCAGCTATCAGGGCGGTGAGCAGTTCTTC.

The chain uses TRBV10-1 and TRBJ1-1, with a weak D call TRBD1 (6 bases). The V and J ends lost 3 bases and 4 bases respectively, with 15 bases between them. Per germline, CDR1 WNHNN and CDR2 SYGVQD (reference sequence). This CDR3 contains 15 residues. The CDR3 protein is CASSEVLGGPTEAFF. DNA of the CDR3: TGCGCCAGCAGTGAAGTGTTGGGGGGGCCCACTGAAGCTTTCTTT.

The J gene is TRBJ2-3, the V gene TRBV5-1, with D maybe TRBD1 (6 bases). CDR1 SGHRS and CDR2 YFSETQ come from the germline V gene. CDR3 length: 13 residues. Trimming stripped 4 bases from V and 4 bases from J, with 10 bases between. As DNA, the CDR3 is TGCGCCAGCAGCCCCGGGACATCAGATACGCAGTATTTT. This codes for CASSPGTSDTQYF.

The chain couples TRBV12-3 or TRBV12-4 to TRBJ2-7; no clear D. This CDR3 has 12 residues. V lost 5 bases and J lost 5, with 10 bases in between. For the CDR3, the DNA is TGTGCCAGCAGTGCAGGTGTGGACGAGCAGTACTTC. It yields the protein CASSAGVDEQYF.

V and J are TRBV5-6 and TRBJ1-2, with 8 positions matching TRBD1. Germline V gene data show CDR1 as SGHDT and CDR2 as YYEEEE. Trimming removed 1 base from V and 6 bases from J; junction bases left unmatched: 11. The CDR3 consists of 16 residues. Written as DNA, the CDR3 is TGTGCCAGCAGCTTGTTCGGCGGTCAGGGGGCGAATGGCTACACCTTC. Translating gives CASSLFGGQGANGYTF.

The V and J genes are TRBV5-4 and TRBJ2-2; D is possibly TRBD2 (6 bases). The CDR3 consists of 17 residues. Germline V gene data show CDR1 as SGHNT and CDR2 as YYREEE (reference sequence). The ends were cut back, 4 bases at V and 1 base at J, with 17 bases in the middle. CDR3 sequence (DNA): TGTGCCAGCAGCAGAGTACGGGACTCTCAGAACACCGGGGAGCTGTTTTTT. This sequence encodes CASSRVRDSQNTGELFF.

This clone was counted a single time. The chain combines TRBV18 with TRBJ2-7, with D possibly TRBD1 on 7 matching bases. V dropped 3 bases and J dropped 1 base, with 13 bases sitting between them. Germline CDR1 KGHSH, CDR2 LQKENI. The CDR3 contains 15 residues. The CDR3 coding sequence is TGTGCCAGCTCACCTTGGGCAGGGGGGTCCTACGAGCAGTACTTC. It is translated as CASSPWAGGSYEQYF. The whole variable domain, filled in from reference TRBV18 and TRBJ2-7, reads NAGVMQNPRHLVRRRGQEARLRCSPMKGHSHVYWYRQLPEEGLKFMVYLQKENIIDESGMPKERFSAEFPKEGPSILRIQQVVRGDSAAYFCASSPWAGGSYEQYFGPGTRLTVT.

This chain connects TRBV28 to TRBJ2-7; TRBD2 matches at 9 bases. J lost 3 bases, V lost 5 bases, and 2 bases had no gene match. Germline CDR1 is MDHEN and CDR2 is SYDVKM. The CDR3 consists of 13 residues. In DNA form, the CDR3 reads TGTGCCAGCAGTACTAGCGGGTTCTACGAGCAGTACTTC. As protein: CASSTSGFYEQYF.

This clone has only one observation. This chain links TRBV9 with TRBJ2-1; TRBD2 matches at 9 bases. Germline CDR1 SGDLS, CDR2 YYNGEE. Germline trimming cut 4 bases from V and 6 bases from J; bases unmatched to any gene: 11. The CDR3 totals 16 residues. The DNA for the CDR3 is TGTGCCAGCAGCACCCGTGGGGCGGGAGGGGCCAATGAGCAGTTCTTC. Its translation: CASSTRGAGGANEQFF.

This chain uses TRBV6-5 with TRBJ2-2; D is possibly TRBD1 (6 bases). CDR3 length: 14 residues. Trimming took off 5 bases at V and 4 bases at J, with 11 bases between the two ends. Germline CDR1 MNHEY, CDR2 SVGAGI. The chain's CDR3 is CASSLQGSTGELFF. The CDR3 DNA is TGTGCCAGCAGTCTACAGGGCTCCACCGGGGAGCTGTTTTTT.

The chain is built from TRBV19 and TRBJ2-1, with TRBD1 as a possible D gene (5 bases). The V end was cut by 1 base, the J end by 7 bases, with 11 bases between. The germline V gene has CDR1 LNHDA and CDR2 SQIVND (reference sequence). The CDR3 has 14 amino acids. This CDR3 reads CASSIVLPGNEQFF. In DNA, the CDR3 is TGTGCCAGTAGTATAGTACTCCCAGGGAATGAGCAGTTCTTC.

The CDR3 loop reads CASSVYRVGATEAFF. The CDR3 DNA sequence: TGTGCCAGCAGCGTCTACAGGGTGGGAGCCACTGAAGCTTTCTTT. This chain links TRBV9 with TRBJ1-1, with D possibly matching TRBD1 (6 bases). Deletions cut 2 bases from V and 4 bases from J, with 15 bases between. Germline assignment: CDR1 SGDLS and CDR2 YYNGEE. CDR3 length: 15 amino acids.